Below, 4 T cell receptor beta chains from the same sample are listed, as sequenced in a study of spatial heterogeneity in lung cancer. Each CDR3 protein is one row after TCRdb ran MiXCR on the 5' RACE reads. This sample carries approximately 39,000 distinct CDR3 sequences, just over 7.5% of them seen once, and the ten largest clones take roughly 9.9%. Time point here: blood at routine non-recurrence follow-up after resection. Sequenced material: PBMCs, taken at follow-up. These TCRs come from a male donor with early-stage non-small cell lung cancer.

This clonotype was counted ten times or more. The chain links TRBV7-9 to TRBJ2-7, with no clear D. CDR3 length: 11 amino acids. With 4 bases removed from V and 2 bases from J, the gap between germline ends came to 3 bases. Germline V gene sequence: CDR1 SEHNR, CDR2 FQNEAQ (reference sequence). The CDR3 region is CASSSAYEQYF. The CDR3, as DNA: TGTGCCAGCAGCTCTGCCTACGAGCAGTACTTC.

This clonotype was seen repeatedly, ten times or more. The chain joins TRBV18 to TRBJ2-3; D may be TRBD1 or TRBD2 (5 bases each). The length of the CDR3 is 13 residues. Germline V gene sequence: CDR1 KGHSH, CDR2 LQKENI. Trimming took 6 bases from V and 6 from J, leaving 13 bases between them. The CDR3 reads CASSRSRDDTQYF. In DNA, the CDR3 is TGTGCCAGCTCCCGGAGTAGGGACGATACGCAGTATTTT.

This clonotype was observed at least ten times. This chain joins TRBV18 and TRBJ2-1; D is undetermined. V was clipped by 4 bases and J by 5 bases, with 9 bases between them. CDR3 size: 13 residues. The germline V gene encodes CDR1 KGHSH and CDR2 LQKENI. CDR3 bases: TGTGCCAGCTCACTAAGAGGAGACAATGAGCAGTTCTTC. Encoded protein: CASSLRGDNEQFF.

This clonotype occurred many times. The chain joins TRBV15 to TRBJ2-2; 7 positions agree with TRBD1. The germline V gene encodes CDR1 LNHNV and CDR2 YYDKDF (reference sequence). The CDR3 totals 15 residues. The J segment lost 3 bases and the V segment lost 7 bases, leaving 8 bases of the junction unmatched. In nucleotides, the CDR3 is TGTGCCACCACCACCCCGACAGGGTACACCGGGGAGCTGTTTTTT. This encodes CATTTPTGYTGELFF.